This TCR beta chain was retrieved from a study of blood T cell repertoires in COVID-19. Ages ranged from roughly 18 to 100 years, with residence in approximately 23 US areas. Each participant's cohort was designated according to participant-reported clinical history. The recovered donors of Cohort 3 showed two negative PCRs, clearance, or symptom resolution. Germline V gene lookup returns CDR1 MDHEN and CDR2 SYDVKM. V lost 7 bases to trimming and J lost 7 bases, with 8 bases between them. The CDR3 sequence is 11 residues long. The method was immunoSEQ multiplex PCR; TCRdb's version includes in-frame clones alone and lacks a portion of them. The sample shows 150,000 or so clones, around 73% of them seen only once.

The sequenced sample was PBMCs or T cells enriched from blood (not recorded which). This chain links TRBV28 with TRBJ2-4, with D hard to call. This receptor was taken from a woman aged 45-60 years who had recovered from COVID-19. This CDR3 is CASTRYNIQYF. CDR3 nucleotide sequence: TGTGCCAGCACCCGTTATAACATTCAGTACTTC.